This T cell receptor beta chain was observed in a study of blood T cell repertoires in COVID-19. In the original analysis: Amplification of reference gene primers provided the estimated nucleated cell counts. Assay: immunoSEQ multiplex PCR; the TCRdb copy retains only in-frame clones and omits some. D and trimming were read from the DNA, whereas the V and J calls and clone size are those reported in that table. The table records approximately 240,000 clones, approximately 80% of them present only once. The CDR3 spans 15 residues. Germline V CDR1 and CDR2: LGHNA, YSLEER. V shed 4 bases and J 3 bases; nucleotides not matched to a gene: 4. This clone was observed a few times.

The receptor comes from a woman between 40 and 55 years old who had recovered from COVID-19. This chain links TRBV4-3 with TRBJ2-2; 8 positions agree with TRBD1. The source material was peripheral blood. In nucleotides, the CDR3 is TGCGCCAGCAGCCCGACAGGGGATCACACCGGGGAGCTGTTTTTT. It codes for CASSPTGDHTGELFF.